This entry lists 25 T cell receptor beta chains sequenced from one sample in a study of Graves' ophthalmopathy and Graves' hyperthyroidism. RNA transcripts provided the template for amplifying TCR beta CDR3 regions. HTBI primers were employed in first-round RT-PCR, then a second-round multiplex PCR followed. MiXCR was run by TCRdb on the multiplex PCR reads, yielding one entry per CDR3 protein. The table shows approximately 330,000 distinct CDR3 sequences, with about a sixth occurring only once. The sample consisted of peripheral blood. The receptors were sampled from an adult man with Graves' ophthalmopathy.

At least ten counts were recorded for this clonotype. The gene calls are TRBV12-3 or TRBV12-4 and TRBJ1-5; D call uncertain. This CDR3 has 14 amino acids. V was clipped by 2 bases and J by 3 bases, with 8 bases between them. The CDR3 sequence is CASSLYRDNQPQHF. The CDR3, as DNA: TGTGCCAGCAGTTTATACCGCGACAATCAGCCCCAGCATTTT.

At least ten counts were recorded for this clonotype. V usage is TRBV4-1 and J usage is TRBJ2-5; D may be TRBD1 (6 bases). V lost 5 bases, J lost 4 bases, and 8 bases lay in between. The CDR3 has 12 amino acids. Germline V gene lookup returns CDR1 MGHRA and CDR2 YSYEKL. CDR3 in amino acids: CASSDRRETQYF. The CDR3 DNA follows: TGCGCCAGCAGCGACAGGAGAGAGACCCAGTACTTC.

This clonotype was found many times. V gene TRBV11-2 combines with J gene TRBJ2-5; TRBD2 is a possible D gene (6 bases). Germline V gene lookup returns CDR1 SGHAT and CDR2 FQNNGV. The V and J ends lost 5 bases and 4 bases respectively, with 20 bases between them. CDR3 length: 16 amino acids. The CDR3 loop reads CASSIPGLLPGETQYF. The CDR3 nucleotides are TGTGCCAGCAGCATTCCGGGACTCCTCCCGGGAGAGACCCAGTACTTC.

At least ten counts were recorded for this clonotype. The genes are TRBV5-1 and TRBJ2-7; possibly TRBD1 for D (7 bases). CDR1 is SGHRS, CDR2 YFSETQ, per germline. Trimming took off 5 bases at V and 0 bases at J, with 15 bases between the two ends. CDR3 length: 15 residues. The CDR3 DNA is TGCGCCAGCAGGCAGGGGGACGGGAGCTCCTACGAGCAGTACTTC. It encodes CASRQGDGSSYEQYF.

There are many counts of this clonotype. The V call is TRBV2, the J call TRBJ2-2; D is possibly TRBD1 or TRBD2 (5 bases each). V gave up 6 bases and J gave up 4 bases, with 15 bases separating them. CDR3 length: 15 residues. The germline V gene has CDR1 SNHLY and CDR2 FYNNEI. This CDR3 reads CASRSAGSLTGELFF. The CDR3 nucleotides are TGTGCCAGCAGGTCGGCAGGGAGTCTCACCGGGGAGCTGTTTTTT.

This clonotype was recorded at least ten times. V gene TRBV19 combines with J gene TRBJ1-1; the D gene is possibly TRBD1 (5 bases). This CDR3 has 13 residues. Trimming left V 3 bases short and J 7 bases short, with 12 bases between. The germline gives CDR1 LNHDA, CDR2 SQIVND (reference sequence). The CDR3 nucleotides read TGTGCCAGTAGTATCAACATTAGGGGTGAAGCTTTCTTT. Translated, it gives CASSINIRGEAFF.

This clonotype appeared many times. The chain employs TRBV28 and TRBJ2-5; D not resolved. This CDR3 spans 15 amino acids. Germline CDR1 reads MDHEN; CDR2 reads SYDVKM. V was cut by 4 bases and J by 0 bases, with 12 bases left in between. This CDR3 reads CASSSWTNYQETQYF. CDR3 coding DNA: TGTGCCAGCAGTTCCTGGACCAATTACCAAGAGACCCAGTACTTC.

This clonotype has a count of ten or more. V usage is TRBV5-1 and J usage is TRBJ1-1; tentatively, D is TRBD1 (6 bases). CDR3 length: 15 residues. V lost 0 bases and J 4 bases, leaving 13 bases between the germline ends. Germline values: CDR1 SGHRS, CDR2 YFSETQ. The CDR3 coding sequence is TGCGCCAGCAGCTTGGGGCTAGGGGGAAGCACTGAAGCTTTCTTT. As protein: CASSLGLGGSTEAFF. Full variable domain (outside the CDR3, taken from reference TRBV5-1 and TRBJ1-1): KAGVTQTPRYLIKTRGQQVTLSCSPISGHRSVSWYQQTPGQGLQFLFEYFSETQRNKGNFPGRFSGRQFSNSRSEMNVSTLELGDSALYLCASSLGLGGSTEAFFGQGTRLTVV.

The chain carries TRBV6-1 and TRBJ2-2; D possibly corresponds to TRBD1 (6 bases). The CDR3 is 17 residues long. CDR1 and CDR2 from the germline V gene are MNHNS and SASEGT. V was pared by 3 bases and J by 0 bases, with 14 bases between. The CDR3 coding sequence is TGTGCCAGCAGTGATTGGGACAAACCTTCGAACACCGGGGAGCTGTTTTTT. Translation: CASSDWDKPSNTGELFF.

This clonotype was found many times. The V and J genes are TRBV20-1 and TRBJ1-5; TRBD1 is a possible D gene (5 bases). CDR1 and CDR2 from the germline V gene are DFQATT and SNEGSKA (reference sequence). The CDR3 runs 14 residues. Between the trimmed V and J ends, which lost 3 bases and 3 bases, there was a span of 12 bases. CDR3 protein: CSASFGGYNQPQHF. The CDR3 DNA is TGCAGTGCTAGTTTCGGGGGATACAATCAGCCCCAGCATTTT.

CDR3: CASATGESNQPQHF. CDR3 coding DNA: TGTGCCAGCGCTACAGGGGAGAGCAATCAGCCCCAGCATTTT. The V gene is TRBV28, the J gene TRBJ1-5; 7 bases are a match to TRBD1. The germline CDR1 and CDR2 sequences are MDHEN and SYDVKM. The CDR3 runs to 14 residues. Germline trimming cut 8 bases from V and 1 base from J; bases unmatched to any gene: 5. Full variable domain (remainder filled in from reference TRBV28 and TRBJ1-5): DVKVTQSSRYLVKRTGEKVFLECVQDMDHENMFWYRQDPGLGLRLIYFSYDVKMKEKGDIPEGYSVSREKKERFSLILESASTNQTSMYLCASATGESNQPQHFGDGTRLSIL.

DNA for the CDR3: TGTGCCAGTAGTCCCCGGGATTTAGCCAAAAACATTCAGTACTTC. This translates into CASSPRDLAKNIQYF. J is TRBJ2-4 and V is TRBV19, with D possibly TRBD2 on 5 matching bases. In germline, CDR1 is LNHDA, CDR2 SQIVND (reference sequence). V shed 5 bases and J shed 0 bases, with 11 bases lying between them. The CDR3 spans 15 residues.

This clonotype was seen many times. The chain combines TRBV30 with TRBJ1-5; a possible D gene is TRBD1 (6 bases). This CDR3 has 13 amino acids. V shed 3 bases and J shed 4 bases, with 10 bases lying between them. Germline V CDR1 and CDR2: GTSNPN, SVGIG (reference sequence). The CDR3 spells CAWRDSENQPQHF. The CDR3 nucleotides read TGTGCCTGGAGGGACAGCGAAAATCAGCCCCAGCATTTT.

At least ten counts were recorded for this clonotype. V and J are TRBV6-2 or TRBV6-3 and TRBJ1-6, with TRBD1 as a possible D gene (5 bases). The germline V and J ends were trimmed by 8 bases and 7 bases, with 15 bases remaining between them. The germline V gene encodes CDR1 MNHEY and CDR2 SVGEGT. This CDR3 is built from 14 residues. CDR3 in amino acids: CASAGTDYNSPLHF. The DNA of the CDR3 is TGTGCCAGCGCTGGGACGGACTACAATTCACCCCTCCACTTT.

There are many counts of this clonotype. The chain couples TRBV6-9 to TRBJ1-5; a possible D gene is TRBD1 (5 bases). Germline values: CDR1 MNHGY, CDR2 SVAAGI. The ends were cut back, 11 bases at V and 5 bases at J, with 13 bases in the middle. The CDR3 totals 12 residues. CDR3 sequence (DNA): TGTGCCGGCACCGTAGGGGATCAGCCCCAGCATTTT. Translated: CAGTVGDQPQHF.

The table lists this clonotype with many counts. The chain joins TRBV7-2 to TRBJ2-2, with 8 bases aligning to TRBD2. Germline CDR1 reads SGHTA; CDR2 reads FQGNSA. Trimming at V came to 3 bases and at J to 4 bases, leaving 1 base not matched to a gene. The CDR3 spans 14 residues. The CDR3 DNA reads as TGTGCCAGCAGCTTTAGCGGGGCCACCGGGGAGCTGTTTTTT. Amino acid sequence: CASSFSGATGELFF.

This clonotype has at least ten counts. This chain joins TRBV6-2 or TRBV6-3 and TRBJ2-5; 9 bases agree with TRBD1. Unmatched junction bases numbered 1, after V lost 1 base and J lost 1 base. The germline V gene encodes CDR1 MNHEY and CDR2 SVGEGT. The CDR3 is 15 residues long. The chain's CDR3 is CASSYWDRAQETQYF. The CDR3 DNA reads TGTGCCAGCAGTTACTGGGACAGGGCCCAAGAGACCCAGTACTTC.

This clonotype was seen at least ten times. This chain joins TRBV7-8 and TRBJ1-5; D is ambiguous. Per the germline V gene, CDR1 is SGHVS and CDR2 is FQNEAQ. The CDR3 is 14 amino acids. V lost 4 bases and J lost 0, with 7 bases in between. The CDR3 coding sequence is TGTGCCAGCAGCTACTGGGGTAGCAATCAGCCCCAGCATTTT. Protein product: CASSYWGSNQPQHF.

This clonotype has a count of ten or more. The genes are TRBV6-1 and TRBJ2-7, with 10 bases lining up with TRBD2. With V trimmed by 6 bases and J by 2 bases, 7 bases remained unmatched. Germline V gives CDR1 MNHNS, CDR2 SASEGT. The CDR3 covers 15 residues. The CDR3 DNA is TGTGCCAGCAGGAAACTAGCGGGGTCTGCCTACGAGCAGTACTTC. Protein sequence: CASRKLAGSAYEQYF.

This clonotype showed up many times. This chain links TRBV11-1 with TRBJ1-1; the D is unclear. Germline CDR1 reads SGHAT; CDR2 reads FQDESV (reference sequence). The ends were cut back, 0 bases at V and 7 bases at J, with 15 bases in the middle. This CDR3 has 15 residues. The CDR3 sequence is CASSLAGRLKSEAFF. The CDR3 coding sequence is TGTGCCAGCAGCTTAGCGGGCAGGTTGAAAAGTGAAGCTTTCTTT.

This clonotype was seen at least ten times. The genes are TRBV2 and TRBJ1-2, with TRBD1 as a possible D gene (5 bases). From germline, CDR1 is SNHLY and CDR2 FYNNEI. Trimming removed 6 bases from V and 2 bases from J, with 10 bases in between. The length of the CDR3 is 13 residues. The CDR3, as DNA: TGTGCCAGCAGAAAAGGGGAAAACTATGGCTACACCTTC. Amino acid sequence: CASRKGENYGYTF. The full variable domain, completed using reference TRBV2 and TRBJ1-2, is EPEVTQTPSHQVTQMGQEVILRCVPISNHLYFYWYRQILGQKVEFLVSFYNNEISEKSEIFDDQFSVERPDGSNFTLKIRSTKLEDSAMYFCASRKGENYGYTFGSGTRLTVV.

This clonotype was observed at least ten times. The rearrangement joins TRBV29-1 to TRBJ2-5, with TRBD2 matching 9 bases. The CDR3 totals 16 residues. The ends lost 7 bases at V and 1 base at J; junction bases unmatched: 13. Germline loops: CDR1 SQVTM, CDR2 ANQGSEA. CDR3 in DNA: TGCAGCGGCCATTGGGGGGCTAGCGGGGTCCAAGAGACCCAGTACTTC. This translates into CSGHWGASGVQETQYF.

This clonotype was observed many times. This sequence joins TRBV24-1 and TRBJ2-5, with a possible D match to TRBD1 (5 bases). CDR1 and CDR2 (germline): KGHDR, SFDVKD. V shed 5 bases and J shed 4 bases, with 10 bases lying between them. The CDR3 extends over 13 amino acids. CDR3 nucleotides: TGTGCCACCAGTGGTGCAGGGCTAGAGACCCAGTACTTC. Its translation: CATSGAGLETQYF.

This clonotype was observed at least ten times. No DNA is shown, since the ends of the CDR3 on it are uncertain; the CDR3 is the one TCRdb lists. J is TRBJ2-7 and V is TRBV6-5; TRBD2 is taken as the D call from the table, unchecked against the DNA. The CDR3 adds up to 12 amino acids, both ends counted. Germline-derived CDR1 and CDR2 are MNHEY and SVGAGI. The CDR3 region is CASRTGLSGQYF.

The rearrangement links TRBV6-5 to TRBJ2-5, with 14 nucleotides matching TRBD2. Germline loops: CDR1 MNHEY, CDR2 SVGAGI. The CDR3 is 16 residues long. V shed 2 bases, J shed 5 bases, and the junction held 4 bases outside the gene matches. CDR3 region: CASSYRRTSGRETQYF. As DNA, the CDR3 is TGTGCCAGCAGTTACAGGCGGACTAGCGGGAGGGAGACCCAGTACTTC.